This record covers a single T cell receptor (beta chain). The antigen is undetermined. The data derive from a study of T cell responses to AZD1222 COVID-19 vaccine. Profiling relied on immunoSEQ multiplex PCR, and the TCRdb table lists in-frame clones only, not all of them. This table holds 140,000 to 150,000 clones, about 91% found once. Study-level results: Baseline antibody screening turned up just a handful of seropositive AZD1222 recipients.

Trimming cost V 4 bases and J 0 bases, with 10 bases left between them. CDR1 and CDR2 (germline): LNHDA, SQIVND (reference sequence). This CDR3 contains 15 residues. The starting material was peripheral blood, obtained on day 0 of AZD1222 vaccination. V gene TRBV19 combines with J gene TRBJ2-1; a possible D gene is TRBD2 (5 bases). The clonotype originates from an adult in good health. Here the CDR3 reads CASSKEGLSYNEQFF. CDR3 in DNA: TGTGCCAGTAGTAAAGAAGGACTCTCCTACAATGAGCAGTTCTTC.